One and the same sample provided the 6 T cell receptor beta chains below, sequenced in a study of T cell clonotyping in hematopoietic cell transplantation. Here immunoSEQ multiplex PCR was the method, and the copy in TCRdb shows in-frame clones only, minus some. The sample lists some 10,000 clones, approximately 51% occurring once. The starting material was peripheral blood mononuclear cells, obtained 100 days after allogeneic stem cell transplant. The receptors here all came from a female patient between 50 and 60 years old who had an allogeneic stem cell transplant from an unrelated donor, so the T cells may come from the graft donor. Some clones in this sample may be carry-over from other donors' samples.

This sequence joins TRBV25-1 and TRBJ2-3; no clear D. The V end lost 7 bases, the J end lost 0 bases, and 8 bases lay between the germline ends. This CDR3 region has 13 residues. CDR1 and CDR2 from the germline V gene are MGHDK and SYGVNS. The CDR3 is CASNSRSTDTQYF. DNA for the CDR3: TGTGCCAGCAATTCCCGGAGCACAGATACGCAGTATTTT.

By proportion, this clone is medium-sized. CDR3 DNA: TGCAGCGCTTGGGGGACTGAAGCTTTCTTT. It encodes CSAWGTEAFF. The V call is TRBV29-1, the J call TRBJ1-1; D possibly corresponds to TRBD1 (5 bases). Germline-derived CDR1 and CDR2 are SQVTM and ANQGSEA. Deletions cut 7 bases from V and 5 bases from J, with 8 bases between. CDR3 length equals 10 residues.

There are a few counts of this clone. The same CDR3 also results from other DNA sequences found in this sample. The gene calls are TRBV4-3 and TRBJ1-1; D not resolved. The CDR3 has 13 residues. V was cut by 1 base and J by 1 base, with 4 bases left in between. Germline CDR1 reads LGHNA; CDR2 reads YSLEER. CDR3 coding DNA: TGCGCCAGCAGCCAAGCTGGGAACACTGAAGCTTTCTTT. Its protein is CASSQAGNTEAFF.

In its sample, this clone was seen a few times. The chain has TRBV5-4 and TRBJ2-7, with a weak D call TRBD2 (6 bases). Between the trimmed V and J ends, which lost 4 bases and 5 bases, there was a span of 10 bases. CDR3 size: 12 residues. Germline CDR1 is SGHNT and CDR2 is YYREEE (reference sequence). Here the CDR3 reads CASSTWGDEQYF. The CDR3 DNA follows: TGTGCCAGCAGCACGTGGGGGGACGAGCAGTACTTC. Full variable domain (rest looked up from reference TRBV5-4 and TRBJ2-7): ETGVTQSPTHLIKTRGQQVTLRCSSQSGHNTVSWYQQALGQGPQFIFQYYREEENGRGNFPPRFSGLQFPNYSSELNVNALELDDSALYLCASSTWGDEQYFGPGTRLTVT.

The chain couples TRBV19 to TRBJ1-6; D not certain. V lost 6 bases, J lost 9 bases, and 9 bases lay in between. The V gene's germline CDR1 is LNHDA and CDR2 SQIVND (reference sequence). The CDR3 runs 12 residues. The CDR3 coding sequence is TGTGCCAGTAGCTTGGCGGGTTCACCCCTCCACTTT. Its protein is CASSLAGSPLHF.

The chain joins TRBV25-1 to TRBJ2-2; 7 bases align to TRBD1. The V gene end was trimmed by 5 bases and the J gene end by 8 bases; junction bases not matched to a gene: 8. CDR1 is MGHDK and CDR2 is SYGVNS in the germline V gene. This CDR3 region has 14 residues. The CDR3 loop reads CASSRAGGTGELFF. The CDR3 region has the DNA TGTGCCAGCAGTAGGGCAGGGGGTACAGGGGAGCTGTTTTTT.